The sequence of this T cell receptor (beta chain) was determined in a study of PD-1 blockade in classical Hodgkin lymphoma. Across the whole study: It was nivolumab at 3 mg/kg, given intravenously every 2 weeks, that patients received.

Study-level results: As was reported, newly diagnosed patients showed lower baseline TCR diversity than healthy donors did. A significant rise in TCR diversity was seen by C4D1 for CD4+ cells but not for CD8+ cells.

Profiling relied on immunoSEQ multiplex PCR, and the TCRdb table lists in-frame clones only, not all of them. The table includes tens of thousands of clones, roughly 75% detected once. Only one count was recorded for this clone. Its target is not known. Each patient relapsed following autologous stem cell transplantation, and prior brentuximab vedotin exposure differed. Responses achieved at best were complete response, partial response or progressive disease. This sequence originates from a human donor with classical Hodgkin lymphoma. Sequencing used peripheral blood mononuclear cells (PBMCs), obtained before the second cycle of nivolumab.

CDR3 protein: CASSPAGNYEQYF. CDR3 in DNA: TGTGCCAGCTCACCTGCAGGTAACTACGAGCAGTACTTC. The gene calls are TRBV18 and TRBJ2-7, with no clear D. The CDR3 spans 13 residues. Trimming removed 3 bases from V and 3 bases from J, with 9 bases in between. Germline V lookup: CDR1 KGHSH, CDR2 LQKENI. Drawing the rest from reference TRBV18 and TRBJ2-7, the complete variable domain is NAGVMQNPRHLVRRRGQEARLRCSPMKGHSHVYWYRQLPEEGLKFMVYLQKENIIDESGMPKERFSAEFPKEGPSILRIQQVVRGDSAAYFCASSPAGNYEQYFGPGTRLTVT.